This entry lists 3 T cell receptor beta chains sequenced from one sample in a study of graft-versus-host responses after intestinal transplantation. Sequencing used immunoSEQ multiplex PCR; TCRdb keeps in-frame clones, though not all of them. Of about 120,000 clones in the sample, roughly 93% were seen once. Their antigens remain unidentified. Material: unstimulated CD8+ T cells sorted from spleen or lymph node cells, obtained before intestinal transplant. These receptors originate from a human donor who received an intestinal transplant.

V gene TRBV6-5 combines with J gene TRBJ1-2; D unresolved. Trimming left V 4 bases short and J 10 bases short, with 19 bases between. CDR3 length equals 14 residues. In germline, CDR1 is MNHEY, CDR2 SVGAGI. This CDR3 is CASSSRTGAGVYTF. DNA for the CDR3: TGTGCCAGCAGTTCACGGACGGGAGCTGGAGTCTACACCTTC.

This clone was counted a single time. The genes are TRBV11-2 and TRBJ1-1; weak D call: TRBD1 (6 bases). V lost 8 bases and J lost 1, with 8 bases in between. CDR3 length: 12 amino acids. The V gene's germline CDR1 is SGHAT and CDR2 FQNNGV. The CDR3 spells CASRGQNTEAFF. The DNA of the CDR3 is TGTGCCAGCCGGGGGCAGAACACTGAAGCTTTCTTT. Using reference TRBV11-2 and TRBJ1-1 for the parts outside the CDR3, the full variable domain is EAGVAQSPRYKIIEKRQSVAFWCNPISGHATLYWYQQILGQGPKLLIQFQNNGVVDDSQLPKDRFSAERLKGVDSTLKIQPAKLEDSAVYLCASRGQNTEAFFGQGTRLTVV.

This clone has a single count. The chain combines TRBV28 with TRBJ2-5, with D possibly TRBD1 on 5 matching bases. Germline-derived CDR1 and CDR2 are MDHEN and SYDVKM. The CDR3 runs to 13 residues. The ends were cut back, 5 bases at V and 5 bases at J, with 12 bases in the middle. The CDR3 sequence: CASSLRQMETQYF. CDR3 bases: TGTGCCAGCAGTCTCAGACAGATGGAGACCCAGTACTTC.